Below, 7 T cell receptor beta chains from the same sample are listed, as sequenced in a study of blood T cell repertoires in COVID-19. Assay used: immunoSEQ multiplex PCR; TCRdb lists only in-frame clones, some missing. Among roughly 120,000 clones, approximately 80% were seen once, and the ten largest hold roughly 8.1%. The source material was peripheral blood. These receptors all come from a woman aged 35 to 49 with acute or convalescent COVID-19.

V and J are TRBV11-3 and TRBJ2-1; 9 positions agree with TRBD2. The V gene end was trimmed by 5 bases and the J gene end by 12 bases; junction bases not matched to a gene: 14. CDR3 length: 15 amino acids. Looked up from germline, CDR1 is SGHNT and CDR2 is YENEEA. The CDR3 DNA is TGTGCCAGCAGCCAACGAGCGGGGGGCCTACGGTCGCAGTTCTTC. This translates into CASSQRAGGLRSQFF.

The V call is TRBV5-1, the J call TRBJ1-1, with 7 bases aligning to TRBD1. Germline V gene sequence: CDR1 SGHRS, CDR2 YFSETQ. With V trimmed by 4 bases and J by 5 bases, 8 bases remained unmatched. The CDR3 extends over 14 amino acids. The CDR3 DNA reads TGCGCCAGCAGCCCGGACAGGTTGGGAACTGAAGCTTTCTTT. It translates to CASSPDRLGTEAFF.

This clone has more than one count but fewer than ten. This chain uses TRBV5-1 with TRBJ2-7; the D is unclear. Trimming removed 1 base from V and 2 bases from J, with 4 bases in between. CDR1 and CDR2 from the germline V gene are SGHRS and YFSETQ. This CDR3 has 12 residues. Here the CDR3 DNA reads TGCGCCAGCAGCTTGTCCACCTACGAGCAGTACTTC. Protein: CASSLSTYEQYF.

The rearrangement joins TRBV7-8 to TRBJ2-1; 13 bases fit TRBD2. The CDR3 contains 15 residues. The J segment lost 7 bases and the V segment lost 1 base, leaving 1 base of the junction unmatched. The germline V gene encodes CDR1 SGHVS and CDR2 FQNEAQ. This chain's CDR3 is CASSLELAGGNEQFF. Written as DNA, the CDR3 is TGTGCCAGCAGCTTAGAACTAGCGGGGGGGAATGAGCAGTTCTTC.

In its sample, this clone was seen once. This chain joins TRBV2 and TRBJ2-1; D unresolved. The V gene lost 7 bases and the J gene lost 3 bases, with 4 bases spanning the gap. Per germline, CDR1 SNHLY and CDR2 FYNNEI. The CDR3 extends over 11 amino acids. This chain's CDR3 is CASNNYNEQFF. For the CDR3, the DNA is TGTGCCAGCAACAACTACAATGAGCAGTTCTTC.

This chain connects TRBV6-5 to TRBJ1-6, with TRBD1 matching over 7 bases. The CDR3 consists of 14 residues. V trimming: 8 bases; J trimming: 0 bases; junction bases outside the gene matches: 1. Germline loops: CDR1 MNHEY, CDR2 SVGAGI. This CDR3 is CASRDSSYNSPLHF. CDR3 DNA: TGTGCCAGCCGGGACAGCTCCTATAATTCACCCCTCCACTTT.

The chain employs TRBV7-9 and TRBJ2-2; the match to TRBD1 covers 7 bases. The CDR3 consists of 14 residues. Looked up from germline, CDR1 is SEHNR and CDR2 is FQNEAQ (reference sequence). The ends lost 7 bases at V and 1 base at J; junction bases unmatched: 3. CDR3 DNA: TGTGCCAGCAAGAGGACAGGGAACACCGGGGAGCTGTTTTTT. It yields the protein CASKRTGNTGELFF.